Each of the 10 T cell receptor beta chains below was sequenced from the same sample in a study of blood T cells in healthy people across ages. A second PCR of 7 to 11 cycles used a sample-barcoded 5' primer and a J-beta primer mix. TCRdb processed the 5' RACE reads anew with MiXCR; each CDR3 protein has one entry. The repertoire holds fewer than 600,000 distinct CDR3 sequences, with about 28% as singletons. These same data were also listed under a study on T cells of mothers and their children.

Sequencing was done on a sample of blood. The receptor set was obtained from a boy under 10 years old in good health.

This clonotype came up a few times. The chain combines TRBV25-1 with TRBJ2-2, with 7 bases matching TRBD2. J was trimmed by 5 bases and V by 7 bases; bases with no gene match: 16. The CDR3 covers 17 residues. Germline V gene lookup returns CDR1 MGHDK and CDR2 SYGVNS. CDR3 in DNA: TGTGCCAGCACCCCTAGCGGCCACTTCAGTGGAACCGGGGAGCTGTTTTTT. This gives the protein CASTPSGHFSGTGELFF.

V and J are TRBV4-3 and TRBJ2-7; 9 bases match TRBD2. The length of the CDR3 is 15 residues. Trimming took 1 base from V and 4 from J; bases not matched to a gene: 5. Germline-derived CDR1 and CDR2 are LGHNA and YSLEER. CDR3 DNA sequence: TGCGCCAGCAGCCAAGCTGCGACTAGCGGTTACGAGCAGTACTTC. Translation: CASSQAATSGYEQYF.

This clonotype was recorded a few times. The chain combines TRBV6-1 with TRBJ2-2; D may be TRBD1 or TRBD2 (5 bases each). This CDR3 has 15 amino acids. Per germline, CDR1 MNHNS and CDR2 SASEGT. Trimming pared 7 bases from V and 0 bases from J, leaving 12 bases between. CDR3 DNA: TGTGCCAGCAATAAAGGGACGGCGAACACCGGGGAGCTGTTTTTT. This codes for CASNKGTANTGELFF.

This chain uses TRBV12-3 or TRBV12-4 with TRBJ2-1, with 11 nucleotides matching TRBD1. The ends lost 6 bases at V and 0 bases at J; junction bases unmatched: 1. The CDR3 is 15 residues long. Written as DNA, the CDR3 is TGTGCCAGCAGGGGGACAGGGGGCTCCTACAATGAGCAGTTCTTC. Its protein product is CASRGTGGSYNEQFF.

This clonotype was seen a handful of times. The chain has TRBV6-6 and TRBJ1-5, with 8 bases that match TRBD1. The CDR3 is made up of 16 amino acids. Germline loops: CDR1 MNHNY, CDR2 SVGAGI (reference sequence). J lost 0 bases, V lost 6 bases, and 7 bases had no gene match. The DNA for the CDR3 is TGTGCCAGCAGGCAGACAGGGGTGATTAGCAATCAGCCCCAGCATTTT. Residues: CASRQTGVISNQPQHF.

This rearrangement joins TRBV6-1 to TRBJ1-3; D gene unclear. CDR3 length equals 17 residues. Between the trimmed V and J ends, which lost 7 bases and 0 bases, there was a span of 19 bases. Germline V gene data show CDR1 as MNHNS and CDR2 as SASEGT. The CDR3 DNA is TGTGCCAGCACCAAAACGCCCCCCAGGAGCTCTGGAAACACCATATATTTT. This gives the protein CASTKTPPRSSGNTIYF.

This clonotype was observed a few times. The chain links TRBV11-1 to TRBJ2-2; the D call may be TRBD1 or TRBD2 (7 bases each). V lost 7 bases and J lost 6, with 33 bases in between. CDR3 size: 20 residues. In germline, CDR1 is SGHAT, CDR2 FQDESV (reference sequence). This CDR3 reads CASTGTAGLPLPGSPGELFF. DNA for the CDR3: TGTGCCAGCACAGGGACAGCGGGACTACCCTTACCGGGTTCTCCCGGGGAGCTGTTTTTT.

This clonotype occurred a few times. Sequence at one end of the junction differs from germline and may be a read error. The rearrangement uses TRBV12-5 and TRBJ1-4, with D maybe TRBD1 (5 bases). CDR3 length: 18 amino acids. Germline V gives CDR1 LGHNT, CDR2 FRNRAP. The CDR3 loop is CASVNRQAGTRGGRKTVF. The CDR3 DNA reads TGTGCTAGTGTCAACCGGCAGGCCGGTACTAGGGGTGGCCGAAAAACTGTTTTT.

This chain links TRBV7-8 with TRBJ2-7; 8 nucleotides line up with TRBD1. The V segment lost 5 bases and the J segment 4 bases; nucleotides outside the gene matches: 10. The germline V gene encodes CDR1 SGHVS and CDR2 FQNEAQ. The CDR3 is made up of 15 amino acids. CDR3 sequence (DNA): TGTGCCAGCAGCCCCTGGGGGACAGGACCTTACGAGCAGTACTTC. Translation: CASSPWGTGPYEQYF.

This rearrangement joins TRBV20-1 to TRBJ2-1; 11 nucleotides match TRBD2. The DNA end is more similar to TRBJ2-5, so the J call may be wrong. There are 15 residues in the CDR3. From germline, CDR1 is DFQATT and CDR2 SNEGSKA (reference sequence). DNA of the CDR3: TGCAGTGCTAGAGATCCCGGGACTAGCGGAGAGACCCAGTACTTC. Translated, it gives CSARDPGTSGETQYF.